Shown below are 5 T cell receptor beta chains from a single sample sequenced in a study of blood T cell repertoires in COVID-19. Clones were read by immunoSEQ multiplex PCR, and TCRdb kept only the in-frame ones, dropping some. The data contain around 62,000 clones, roughly 84% of them singletons. Input material: peripheral blood. Every receptor here comes from a man aged 45-65 years with active COVID-19.

This chain joins TRBV2 and TRBJ2-4, with 8 nucleotides matching TRBD2. The CDR3 is made up of 15 amino acids. The germline gives CDR1 SNHLY, CDR2 FYNNEI. With V trimmed by 5 bases and J by 4 bases, 7 bases remained unmatched. The CDR3 sequence is CASSSLSGNKNIQYF. The CDR3 DNA follows: TGTGCCAGCAGTTCACTTAGCGGGAATAAAAACATTCAGTACTTC.

The rearrangement uses TRBV4-1 and TRBJ1-4, with TRBD1 matching over 11 bases. CDR1 and CDR2 from the germline V gene are MGHRA and YSYEKL. V shed 3 bases, J shed 1 base, and the junction held 7 bases outside the gene matches. This CDR3 comprises 18 residues. The CDR3: CASSQGRDRGGTNEKLFF. The CDR3 DNA is TGCGCCAGCAGCCAGGGTAGGGACAGGGGGGGAACTAATGAAAAACTGTTTTTT.

The chain couples TRBV7-9 to TRBJ2-5, with no clear D. The germline V and J ends were trimmed by 4 bases and 1 base, with 13 bases remaining between them. CDR3 length: 15 amino acids. The V gene's germline CDR1 is SEHNR and CDR2 FQNEAQ (reference sequence). The CDR3 loop is CASSSAARSQETQYF. CDR3 DNA sequence: TGTGCCAGCAGCTCCGCGGCTAGGAGCCAAGAGACCCAGTACTTC.

This clone was seen a few times. The CDR3 reads CASSQAGDLTDTQYF. The CDR3, as DNA: TGCGCCAGCAGCCAAGCGGGAGACTTAACAGATACGCAGTATTTT. The chain employs TRBV5-1 and TRBJ2-3; the match to TRBD2 covers 8 bases. V lost 4 bases and J lost 3; bases outside the gene matches: 7. The CDR3 sequence is 15 residues long. CDR1 SGHRS and CDR2 YFSETQ come from the germline V gene.

This sequence joins TRBV5-8 and TRBJ1-1; TRBD1 matches at 8 bases. V lost 0 bases and J lost 3; bases outside the gene matches: 4. CDR3 length: 15 residues. Germline V CDR1 and CDR2: SGHTS, YDEGEE. CDR3: CASSLGDRGYTEAFF. CDR3 bases: TGTGCCAGCAGCTTGGGTGACAGGGGCTACACTGAAGCTTTCTTT. The full variable domain, rest sourced from reference TRBV5-8 and TRBJ1-1, is EAGVTQSPTHLIKTRGQQATLRCSPISGHTSVYWYQQALGLGLQFLLWYDEGEERNRGNFPPRFSGRQFPNYSSELNVNALELEDSALYLCASSLGDRGYTEAFFGQGTRLTVV.